The 22 T cell receptor beta chains presented below share a single source sample, sequenced in a study of chemoradiotherapy in HPV16-positive cancers. Produced via immunoSEQ multiplex PCR; TCRdb's table is partial and in-frame only. The data contain tens of thousands of clones, about 93% of them singletons. This sample comprised blood, obtained from a patient who underwent chemoradiotherapy. These receptors were taken from a human donor with HPV-associated anogenital cancer.

This chain joins TRBV7-2 and TRBJ2-1; no reliable D call. The V end was cut by 6 bases, the J end by 3 bases, with 6 bases between. The germline gives CDR1 SGHTA, CDR2 FQGNSA. This CDR3 is 12 amino acids long. This CDR3 is CASSPDYNEQFF. The CDR3, as DNA: TGTGCCAGCAGTCCGGACTACAATGAGCAGTTCTTC.

The genes are TRBV7-9 and TRBJ2-2, with 14 bases that match TRBD2. Germline lookup yields CDR1 SEHNR and CDR2 FQNEAQ (reference sequence). V was pared by 5 bases and J by 3 bases, with 5 bases of the junction left unmatched. The CDR3 is made up of 17 amino acids. CDR3 sequence (DNA): TGTGCCAGCAGCCCAGGGACTAGCGGGAGAGACACCGGGGAGCTGTTTTTT. It translates to CASSPGTSGRDTGELFF. Supplemented by reference TRBV7-9 and TRBJ2-2, the full variable domain reads DTGVSQNPRHKITKRGQNVTFRCDPISEHNRLYWYRQTLGQGPEFLTYFQNEAQLEKSRLLSDRFSAERPKGSFSTLEIQRTEQGDSAMYLCASSPGTSGRDTGELFFGEGSRLTVL.

Points on this clone: This sample includes further DNA sequences coding for the same CDR3. V usage is TRBV28 and J usage is TRBJ2-4; 9 bases align to TRBD2. Germline values: CDR1 MDHEN, CDR2 SYDVKM. V shed 6 bases, J shed 0 bases, and the junction held 6 bases outside the gene matches. The CDR3 is made up of 16 amino acids. The CDR3 DNA reads as TGTGCCAGCAGCCCCTTACTAGCGGGAGCCAAAAACATTCAGTACTTC. Protein product: CASSPLLAGAKNIQYF.

The chain is built from TRBV7-9 and TRBJ1-2; D is unclear. The CDR3 consists of 12 residues. V was shortened by 1 base and J by 7 bases, with 7 bases between the two germline ends. Germline CDR1 and CDR2: SEHNR and FQNEAQ (reference sequence). The CDR3: CASSLEVGGYTF. CDR3 in DNA: TGTGCCAGCAGCTTAGAAGTTGGTGGCTACACCTTC.

This chain links TRBV5-1 with TRBJ1-4; no definite D call. Trimming cost V 0 bases and J 7 bases, with 13 bases left between them. Germline values: CDR1 SGHRS, CDR2 YFSETQ. CDR3 length equals 15 residues. CDR3 region: CASSLGDGRIEKLFF. CDR3 coding DNA: TGCGCCAGCAGCTTGGGCGACGGACGAATTGAAAAACTGTTTTTT. The full variable domain, in which reference TRBV5-1 and TRBJ1-4 provide the parts outside the CDR3, is KAGVTQTPRYLIKTRGQQVTLSCSPISGHRSVSWYQQTPGQGLQFLFEYFSETQRNKGNFPGRFSGRQFSNSRSEMNVSTLELGDSALYLCASSLGDGRIEKLFFGSGTQLSVL.

This clone was found once. CDR3 sequence: CSVQPMQNTQYF. CDR3 nucleotide sequence: TGCAGCGTCCAACCCATGCAGAATACGCAGTATTTT. The rearrangement joins TRBV29-1 to TRBJ2-3, with D uncertain. There are 12 residues in the CDR3. The V and J ends lost 6 bases and 7 bases respectively, with 14 bases between them. Germline CDR1 and CDR2: SQVTM and ANQGSEA.

The chain links TRBV18 to TRBJ2-2; 10 positions agree with TRBD1. CDR1 is KGHSH, CDR2 LQKENI, per germline. J gave up 5 bases and V 3 bases, and 6 bases lay outside the gene matches. There are 16 residues in the CDR3. The CDR3: CASSPSGQGSTGELFF. Written as DNA, the CDR3 is TGTGCCAGCTCACCCTCGGGACAGGGGTCTACCGGGGAGCTGTTTTTT. The full variable domain, in which reference TRBV18 and TRBJ2-2 provide the parts outside the CDR3, is NAGVMQNPRHLVRRRGQEARLRCSPMKGHSHVYWYRQLPEEGLKFMVYLQKENIIDESGMPKERFSAEFPKEGPSILRIQQVVRGDSAAYFCASSPSGQGSTGELFFGEGSRLTVL.

The chain uses TRBV28 and TRBJ2-5; TRBD2 matches 8 bases. The CDR3 runs 15 residues. V was clipped by 4 bases and J by 9 bases; unmatched bases: 13. In germline, CDR1 is MDHEN, CDR2 SYDVKM. CDR3 protein: CASSSPGRGAGSQYF. CDR3 bases: TGTGCCAGCAGTTCCCCCGGGAGGGGAGCTGGGTCCCAGTACTTC.

The chain employs TRBV6-5 and TRBJ1-2; D gene uncertain. The germline V and J ends were trimmed by 6 bases and 2 bases, with 10 bases remaining between them. CDR1 and CDR2 (germline): MNHEY, SVGAGI. The CDR3 is 13 amino acids. CDR3 sequence reads: CASRPLSNYGYTF. CDR3 bases: TGTGCCAGCAGGCCCCTGTCCAACTATGGCTACACCTTC.

The V call is TRBV7-6, the J call TRBJ1-6; a possible D gene is TRBD1 (6 bases). In germline, CDR1 is SGHVS, CDR2 FNYEAQ. This CDR3 contains 15 residues. Trimming removed 1 base from V and 6 bases from J, with 10 bases in between. The CDR3 sequence is CASSLEQGGNSPLHF. CDR3 sequence (DNA): TGTGCCAGCAGCTTAGAACAGGGAGGTAATTCACCCCTCCACTTT.

The CDR3 protein is CASSSPRGVPNPNYGYTF. The CDR3 DNA reads TGTGCCAGCAGCTCCCCGCGGGGGGTACCCAACCCTAACTATGGCTACACCTTC. The rearrangement links TRBV11-2 to TRBJ1-2, with D tentatively TRBD1 (5 bases). Trimming took 4 bases from V and 0 from J, leaving 21 bases between them. This CDR3 is built from 18 residues. Germline CDR1 and CDR2: SGHAT and FQNNGV. The full variable domain, completed using reference TRBV11-2 and TRBJ1-2, is EAGVAQSPRYKIIEKRQSVAFWCNPISGHATLYWYQQILGQGPKLLIQFQNNGVVDDSQLPKDRFSAERLKGVDSTLKIQPAKLEDSAVYLCASSSPRGVPNPNYGYTFGSGTRLTVV.

CDR3 bases: TGTGCCAGCAGTCACGGGACTAGCGGGGGAAGATCTTCTTACGAGCAGTACTTC. Encoded protein: CASSHGTSGGRSSYEQYF. The chain couples TRBV2 to TRBJ2-7; 14 bases line up with TRBD2. Germline CDR1 and CDR2: SNHLY and FYNNEI. Trimming took 5 bases from V and 4 from J; bases not matched to a gene: 13. The CDR3 is 18 amino acids.

The gene calls are TRBV7-8 and TRBJ1-2; 10 bases match TRBD1. Germline CDR1 and CDR2: SGHVS and FQNEAQ. The V and J ends lost 6 bases and 8 bases, in that order; junction bases with no gene match: 18. The CDR3 runs 17 residues. CDR3 residues: CASSSPRGQGSQKGYTF. CDR3 DNA: TGTGCCAGCAGTTCCCCTCGGGGACAGGGGTCCCAGAAAGGCTACACCTTC.

The chain combines TRBV10-3 with TRBJ2-7; D remains unclear. In germline, CDR1 is ENHRY, CDR2 SYGVKD. Between the trimmed V and J ends, which lost 4 bases and 7 bases, there was a span of 8 bases. The CDR3 contains 11 residues. CDR3 protein: CAISGVGEQYF. The CDR3 region has the DNA TGTGCCATCAGTGGGGTGGGAGAGCAGTACTTC.

A single count supports this clone. The chain is built from TRBV6-6 and TRBJ1-1; D remains ambiguous. V lost 2 bases, J lost 7 bases, and 11 bases lay in between. This CDR3 has 13 amino acids. Germline lookup yields CDR1 MNHNY and CDR2 SVGAGI (reference sequence). The chain's CDR3 is CASSYGQELEAFF. CDR3 in DNA: TGTGCCAGCAGTTACGGGCAGGAGCTTGAAGCTTTCTTT.

The rearrangement links TRBV6-5 to TRBJ1-2; weak D call: TRBD1 (6 bases). CDR3 length: 15 amino acids. CDR1 and CDR2 (germline): MNHEY, SVGAGI. V dropped 2 bases and J dropped 6 bases, with 16 bases sitting between them. The CDR3: CASSYQGRGIHGYTF. The CDR3 DNA follows: TGTGCCAGCAGTTACCAGGGGCGCGGTATCCATGGCTACACCTTC.

The chain has TRBV28 and TRBJ2-7, with 8 bases aligning to TRBD1. CDR1 is MDHEN, CDR2 SYDVKM, per germline. This CDR3 has 13 residues. Losses at the gene ends were 8 bases for V and 1 base for J; bases not matched to a gene: 4. CDR3 region: CASGQGGSYEQYF. Here the CDR3 DNA reads TGTGCCAGCGGACAGGGAGGATCCTACGAGCAGTACTTC. Together with reference TRBV28 and TRBJ2-7, the CDR3 gives the full variable domain: DVKVTQSSRYLVKRTGEKVFLECVQDMDHENMFWYRQDPGLGLRLIYFSYDVKMKEKGDIPEGYSVSREKKERFSLILESASTNQTSMYLCASGQGGSYEQYFGPGTRLTVT.

The chain carries TRBV14 and TRBJ1-1, with D perhaps matching TRBD1 (5 bases). The CDR3 is made up of 14 amino acids. Looked up from germline, CDR1 is SGHDN and CDR2 is FVKESK. Trimming removed 4 bases at V and 0 bases at J, with 9 bases between. The CDR3 sequence: CASSLPGLNTEAFF. The DNA of the CDR3 is TGTGCCAGCAGCCTGCCAGGGTTGAACACTGAAGCTTTCTTT. The full variable domain, completed using reference TRBV14 and TRBJ1-1, is EAGVTQFPSHSVIEKGQTVTLRCDPISGHDNLYWYRRVMGKEIKFLLHFVKESKQDESGMPNNRFLAERTGGTYSTLKVQPAELEDSGVYFCASSLPGLNTEAFFGQGTRLTVV.

The chain combines TRBV7-9 with TRBJ2-5; TRBD2 agrees at 12 bases. CDR1 is SEHNR, CDR2 FQNEAQ, per germline (reference sequence). With 4 bases clipped from V and 1 base from J, the junction kept 7 bases outside the gene matches. The CDR3 loop spans 17 amino acids. This CDR3 reads CASSSRTSGEAQETQYF. The CDR3 DNA follows: TGTGCCAGCAGCTCCAGGACTAGCGGGGAGGCCCAAGAGACCCAGTACTTC.

The chain links TRBV29-1 to TRBJ2-1, with TRBD1 matching 9 bases. Germline CDR1 reads SQVTM; CDR2 reads ANQGSEA. The CDR3 spans 12 residues. V trimming: 7 bases; J trimming: 6 bases; junction bases outside the gene matches: 4. The CDR3 DNA sequence: TGCAGCGAGTGGGACAGGGTCAATGAGCAGTTCTTC. Its translation: CSEWDRVNEQFF.

The J gene is TRBJ1-4, the V gene TRBV19, with 10 bases fitting TRBD1. The ends lost 4 bases at V and 13 bases at J; junction bases unmatched: 9. CDR1 LNHDA and CDR2 SQIVND come from the germline V gene (reference sequence). The CDR3 contains 14 residues. The CDR3 DNA reads TGTGCCAGTAGTAACCGGGACAGGGGCGTAGGACTGTTTTTT. This translates into CASSNRDRGVGLFF.

This clone is a singleton in its sample. V is TRBV5-1 and J is TRBJ2-1; 10 nucleotides align to TRBD1. The trim removed 6 bases at V and 7 bases at J, leaving 7 bases unmatched. The CDR3 sequence is 14 residues long. From germline, CDR1 is SGHRS and CDR2 YFSETQ. The CDR3 DNA follows: TGCGCCAGCACCGATGGGGACAGGGGAAATGAGCAGTTCTTC. Translated: CASTDGDRGNEQFF.